What follows are 10 T cell receptor beta chains derived from one specimen sequenced in a study of identical twins. TCRdb reanalysed the 5' RACE reads using MiXCR and keeps one entry per CDR3 protein. The table has about 190,000 distinct CDR3 sequences, about a sixth seen once. Separately, the same data were catalogued under a study of T cells expressing NK-cell markers.

What was sequenced was CD8+ T cells sorted from blood. These receptors were taken from a woman between 18 and 29 years old in good health.

This chain joins TRBV20-1 and TRBJ2-7, with 10 bases aligning to TRBD2. CDR1 is DFQATT, CDR2 SNEGSKA, per germline (reference sequence). The CDR3 contains 17 residues. Germline trimming cut 5 bases from V and 0 bases from J; bases unmatched to any gene: 13. CDR3 amino acids: CSAANPIAGGSSYEQYF. The CDR3, as DNA: TGCAGTGCTGCCAACCCCATAGCGGGAGGAAGCTCCTACGAGCAGTACTTC.

CDR3 loop: CASSPYTDNEQFF. For the CDR3, the DNA is TGTGCCAGCAGTCCTTATACTGACAATGAGCAGTTCTTC. The chain uses TRBV27 and TRBJ2-1, with D hard to call. Germline CDR1 reads MNHEY; CDR2 reads SMNVEV (reference sequence). Trimming stripped 5 bases from V and 5 bases from J, with 10 bases between. The CDR3 totals 13 residues.

This clonotype was observed many times. CDR3 bases: TGCAGTGCTAGAGATTGGACTAGCGGGTACGGGGAGCTGTTTTTT. This sequence encodes CSARDWTSGYGELFF. This chain joins TRBV20-1 and TRBJ2-2, with 11 bases that match TRBD2. The CDR3 runs 15 residues. J gave up 7 bases and V 0 bases, and 4 bases lay outside the gene matches. Germline lookup yields CDR1 DFQATT and CDR2 SNEGSKA (reference sequence).

V usage is TRBV10-2 and J usage is TRBJ2-3; no reliable D call. V was trimmed by 2 bases and J by 2 bases, leaving 5 bases between them. The germline CDR1 and CDR2 sequences are WSHSY and SAAADI. CDR3 size: 13 residues. The CDR3 coding sequence is TGCGCCAGCAGTGAGGGAGACACAGATACGCAGTATTTT. This codes for CASSEGDTDTQYF.

The chain carries TRBV12-3 or TRBV12-4 and TRBJ2-3, with D possibly being TRBD2 (5 bases). The CDR3 spans 14 residues. Between the trimmed V and J ends, which lost 3 bases and 5 bases, there was a span of 12 bases. DNA for the CDR3: TGTGCCAGCAGTTTCGCTAGCAATGGAGATACGCAGTATTTT. Protein sequence: CASSFASNGDTQYF.

Ten or more counts support this clonotype. The chain carries TRBV5-1 and TRBJ2-7, with 8 nucleotides matching TRBD1. CDR3 length equals 14 residues. The J segment lost 5 bases and the V segment lost 4 bases, leaving 8 bases of the junction unmatched. Germline CDR1 is SGHRS and CDR2 is YFSETQ. CDR3 in DNA: TGCGCCAGCAGCGTGGACAGGGTGGGCGACGAGCAGTACTTC. Translation: CASSVDRVGDEQYF.

Here the CDR3 DNA reads TGTGCCAGCAGCGGCCGTCTCAAGCCTGAAGCTTTCTTT. The encoded protein is CASSGRLKPEAFF. The genes are TRBV25-1 and TRBJ1-1, with no clear D. CDR3 length: 13 residues. CDR1 and CDR2 from the germline V gene are MGHDK and SYGVNS. Trimming stripped 6 bases from V and 6 bases from J, with 14 bases between.

A few counts support this clonotype. The V call is TRBV7-6, the J call TRBJ1-1; TRBD1 is a possible D gene (5 bases). Trimming cost V 1 base and J 3 bases, with 15 bases left between them. The germline V gene encodes CDR1 SGHVS and CDR2 FNYEAQ. The CDR3 extends over 16 amino acids. CDR3 nucleotides: TGTGCCAGCAGCTTAGTATCCGTGGGGACCTACACTGAAGCTTTCTTT. Its protein product is CASSLVSVGTYTEAFF.

The chain links TRBV5-1 to TRBJ2-7; 8 positions match TRBD2. V was pared by 5 bases and J by 3 bases, with 4 bases of the junction left unmatched. CDR1 is SGHRS, CDR2 YFSETQ, per germline. The CDR3 runs 13 residues. DNA for the CDR3: TGCGCCAGCAGACGGGAGGGCGGCTACGAGCAGTACTTC. Translation: CASRREGGYEQYF.

This clonotype was counted a few times. The chain combines TRBV12-3 or TRBV12-4 with TRBJ1-6, with 7 bases that match TRBD1. This CDR3 is 13 amino acids long. Unmatched junction bases numbered 4, after V lost 6 bases and J lost 8 bases. This CDR3 reads CASRSTGDSPLHF. CDR3 coding DNA: TGTGCCAGCAGATCTACAGGGGATTCACCCCTCCACTTT.